This entry lists 9 T cell receptor beta chains sequenced from one sample in a study of T cells after yellow fever vaccination. TCRdb re-called the 5' RACE reads through MiXCR, storing one row per CDR3 protein. The data show almost 600,000 distinct CDR3 sequences, with 13% seen just once and roughly an eighth held by the top ten. Sample: PBMCs, taken on the day of the yellow fever booster vaccination. The origin of the receptors is a man aged 25 to 45 who received the YFV17D yellow fever vaccine.

The chain combines TRBV5-1 with TRBJ1-2; 8 bases align to TRBD1. The CDR3 runs to 14 residues. V lost 4 bases to trimming and J lost 7 bases; unmatched junction nucleotides: 9. Germline assignment: CDR1 SGHRS and CDR2 YFSETQ. The CDR3 bases are TGCGCCAGCAGCACTGGACAGGGAGGATCTGGCTACACCTTC. Translating gives CASSTGQGGSGYTF.

This clonotype was counted between two and nine times. The V call is TRBV11-2, the J call TRBJ1-1; D is possibly TRBD1 (5 bases). Trimming left V 5 bases short and J 1 base short, with 17 bases between. The length of the CDR3 is 16 residues. The germline CDR1 and CDR2 sequences are SGHAT and FQNNGV. The CDR3 loop reads CASSRWTSEGNTEAFF. DNA of the CDR3: TGTGCCAGCAGCAGATGGACATCAGAAGGGAACACTGAAGCTTTCTTT.

J is TRBJ2-7 and V is TRBV6-2 or TRBV6-3, with 7 bases matching TRBD2. Germline V lookup: CDR1 MNHEY, CDR2 SVGEGT. This CDR3 has 11 amino acids. J gave up 10 bases and V 6 bases, and 6 bases lay outside the gene matches. CDR3 protein: CASRSLAEQYF. The CDR3 region has the DNA TGTGCCAGCAGATCTCTAGCGGAACAGTACTTC.

V and J are TRBV7-9 and TRBJ2-5, with 14 bases aligning to TRBD2. Germline trimming cut 6 bases from V and 2 bases from J; bases unmatched to any gene: 8. The CDR3 sequence is 17 residues long. Per the germline V gene, CDR1 is SEHNR and CDR2 is FQNEAQ (reference sequence). The CDR3 protein is CASSPGTSGSKQETQYF. The CDR3 region has the DNA TGTGCCAGCAGTCCCGGGACTAGCGGGAGTAAACAAGAGACCCAGTACTTC.

This clonotype was found a few times. The chain couples TRBV7-2 to TRBJ1-5; no reliable D call. This CDR3 region has 14 residues. Trimming removed 4 bases at V and 0 bases at J, with 7 bases between. Germline V lookup: CDR1 SGHTA, CDR2 FQGNSA. The CDR3 region has the DNA TGTGCCAGCAGCTCGATATATAGCAATCAGCCCCAGCATTTT. It yields the protein CASSSIYSNQPQHF.

Remarks on this clonotype: An end of the junction differs from the germline gene, which may be a read error. V and J are TRBV3-1 and TRBJ2-5; perhaps TRBD2 as D (6 bases). The CDR3 length is 15 residues. Per germline, CDR1 LGHDT and CDR2 YNNKEL (reference sequence). For the CDR3, the DNA is TGTGCCAGCTGCCAAGGAGGGACGTACCAAGAGACCCAGTACTTC. Encoded protein: CASCQGGTYQETQYF.

This clonotype was recorded a few times. The J gene is TRBJ2-3, the V gene TRBV7-9; D is uncertain. The CDR3 is made up of 17 amino acids. Deletions cut 3 bases from V and 6 bases from J, with 22 bases between. Germline V CDR1 and CDR2: SEHNR, FQNEAQ (reference sequence). The CDR3 loop reads CASSFPRSSIVGDTQYF. The CDR3 DNA is TGTGCCAGCAGCTTCCCCCGGTCTTCCATCGTGGGGGATACGCAGTATTTT.

At least ten counts were recorded for this clonotype. The chain links TRBV20-1 to TRBJ2-5; tentatively, D is TRBD1 (7 bases). CDR3 length equals 14 residues. Germline CDR1 reads DFQATT; CDR2 reads SNEGSKA (reference sequence). V was shortened by 8 bases and J by 5 bases, with 21 bases between the two germline ends. CDR3 coding DNA: TGCAGTTCCCAGGAGACTAGGGGGCTGGAGACCCAGTACTTC. This codes for CSSQETRGLETQYF.

The chain is built from TRBV30 and TRBJ2-2; TRBD1 aligns across 8 bases. This CDR3 has 15 residues. Germline V gene lookup returns CDR1 GTSNPN and CDR2 SVGIG (reference sequence). Trimming at V came to 2 bases and at J to 7 bases, leaving 9 bases not matched to a gene. For the CDR3, the DNA is TGTGCCTGGAGTAAAGGACAGGGCTTGGGCGGGGAGCTGTTTTTT. Translation: CAWSKGQGLGGELFF.